A selection of T cell receptor beta chains follows, all from one sample in a study of cytomegalovirus exposure and HLA in healthy donors. Clones were read by immunoSEQ multiplex PCR, and TCRdb kept only the in-frame ones, dropping some. This sample's table reports around 110,000 clones. The sample consisted of PBMCs. The origin of the receptors is a man in his thirties or forties in good health and CMV-seronegative. Both conserved end residues are part of each CDR3. The order of the fields is D gene, V gene, J gene, CDR3 protein, CDR3 DNA. The D gene is left open where the match is weak.

D gene: -
V gene: TRBV7-2
J gene: TRBJ2-7
CDR3 protein: CASSLAFLYEQYF
CDR3 DNA: TGTGCCAGCAGCTTAGCGTTTCTCTACGAGCAGTACTTC

D gene: TRBD2
V gene: TRBV5-6
J gene: TRBJ2-3
CDR3 protein: CASSSGLAGGYSTDTQYF
CDR3 DNA: TGTGCCAGCAGCTCCGGACTAGCGGGGGGGTATAGCACAGATACGCAGTATTTT

D gene: TRBD1
V gene: TRBV19
J gene: TRBJ1-5
CDR3 protein: CASSITRGAGNQPQHF
CDR3 DNA: TGTGCCAGTAGTATTACCAGGGGGGCAGGGAATCAGCCCCAGCATTTT

D gene: -
V gene: TRBV18
J gene: TRBJ2-7
CDR3 protein: CASSPRAHPYEQYF
CDR3 DNA: TGTGCCAGCTCACCACGGGCTCACCCCTACGAGCAGTACTTC

D gene: TRBD1
V gene: TRBV5-6
J gene: TRBJ2-2
CDR3 protein: CASSLVGTGIDGELFF
CDR3 DNA: TGTGCCAGCAGCTTGGTCGGGACAGGGATCGACGGGGAGCTGTTTTTT

D gene: -
V gene: TRBV7-2
J gene: TRBJ1-4
CDR3 protein: CASSFQSPSEKLFF
CDR3 DNA: TGTGCCAGCAGCTTTCAGTCCCCCAGTGAAAAACTGTTTTTT

D gene: -
V gene: TRBV6-5
J gene: TRBJ1-1
CDR3 protein: CASSYQGGVTEAFF
CDR3 DNA: TGTGCCAGCAGTTACCAAGGAGGGGTCACTGAAGCTTTCTTT

D gene: TRBD2
V gene: TRBV5-1
J gene: TRBJ2-1
CDR3 protein: CASSLELAGGHEQFF
CDR3 DNA: TGCGCCAGCAGCTTGGAGCTAGCGGGGGGTCATGAGCAGTTCTTC

D gene: TRBD1
V gene: TRBV5-1
J gene: TRBJ2-6
CDR3 protein: CASSLTGVNVLTF
CDR3 DNA: TGCGCCAGCAGTTTAACAGGGGTCAACGTCCTGACTTTC

D gene: -
V gene: TRBV11-2
J gene: TRBJ2-7
CDR3 protein: CASSLTPESTYEQYF
CDR3 DNA: TGTGCCAGCAGCTTAACTCCCGAAAGCACCTACGAGCAGTACTTC

D gene: TRBD1
V gene: TRBV4-1
J gene: TRBJ2-7
CDR3 protein: CASSQVGQGVVEQYF
CDR3 DNA: TGCGCCAGCAGCCAAGTGGGACAGGGGGTAGTCGAGCAGTACTTC

D gene: TRBD1
V gene: TRBV7-2
J gene: TRBJ2-7
CDR3 protein: CASSATGLNEQYF
CDR3 DNA: TGTGCCAGCAGTGCGACAGGGTTGAACGAGCAGTACTTC

D gene: -
V gene: TRBV29-1
J gene: TRBJ2-7
CDR3 protein: CSGSQGGNEQYF
CDR3 DNA: TGCAGCGGGTCCCAGGGGGGTAACGAGCAGTACTTC

D gene: TRBD1
V gene: TRBV11-2
J gene: TRBJ2-3
CDR3 protein: CASSHRGQVIDTQYF
CDR3 DNA: TGTGCCAGCAGCCACCGGGGACAGGTGATAGATACGCAGTATTTT

D gene: -
V gene: TRBV7-9
J gene: TRBJ2-3
CDR3 protein: CASSFYKRGTGGGHTQYF
CDR3 DNA: TGTGCCAGCAGCTTTTACAAGCGGGGGACCGGAGGGGGCCATACGCAGTATTTT

D gene: TRBD1
V gene: TRBV2
J gene: TRBJ1-5
CDR3 protein: CASAGTGGPQPQHF
CDR3 DNA: TGTGCCAGCGCAGGGACAGGGGGACCCCAGCCCCAGCATTTT

D gene: -
V gene: TRBV10-3
J gene: TRBJ1-1
CDR3 protein: CAISVGGPNTEAFF
CDR3 DNA: TGTGCCATCAGTGTGGGGGGGCCGAACACTGAAGCTTTCTTT

D gene: -
V gene: TRBV7-2
J gene: TRBJ2-7
CDR3 protein: CASSLGEQYF
CDR3 DNA: TGTGCCAGCAGCTTGGGCGAGCAGTACTTC

D gene: -
V gene: TRBV6-1
J gene: TRBJ1-3
CDR3 protein: CASSAMVSSGNTIYF
CDR3 DNA: TGTGCCAGCAGTGCAATGGTGAGCTCTGGAAACACCATATATTTT

D gene: -
V gene: TRBV7-9
J gene: TRBJ2-7
CDR3 protein: CASSLVESDEQYF
CDR3 DNA: TGTGCCAGCAGCTTAGTGGAGTCTGACGAGCAGTACTTC

D gene: -
V gene: TRBV10-3
J gene: TRBJ1-1
CDR3 protein: CAISSTGMNTEAFF
CDR3 DNA: TGTGCCATCAGCTCGACAGGAATGAACACTGAAGCTTTCTTT

D gene: TRBD1
V gene: TRBV5-6
J gene: TRBJ1-4
CDR3 protein: CASSLITGTGTTNEKLFF
CDR3 DNA: TGTGCCAGCAGCTTGATCACCGGGACAGGGACAACTAATGAAAAACTGTTTTTT

D gene: TRBD1
V gene: TRBV11-1
J gene: TRBJ2-1
CDR3 protein: CASSFPGTGGLIF
CDR3 DNA: TGTGCCAGCAGCTTTCCCGGGACAGGGGGCTTGATCTTC